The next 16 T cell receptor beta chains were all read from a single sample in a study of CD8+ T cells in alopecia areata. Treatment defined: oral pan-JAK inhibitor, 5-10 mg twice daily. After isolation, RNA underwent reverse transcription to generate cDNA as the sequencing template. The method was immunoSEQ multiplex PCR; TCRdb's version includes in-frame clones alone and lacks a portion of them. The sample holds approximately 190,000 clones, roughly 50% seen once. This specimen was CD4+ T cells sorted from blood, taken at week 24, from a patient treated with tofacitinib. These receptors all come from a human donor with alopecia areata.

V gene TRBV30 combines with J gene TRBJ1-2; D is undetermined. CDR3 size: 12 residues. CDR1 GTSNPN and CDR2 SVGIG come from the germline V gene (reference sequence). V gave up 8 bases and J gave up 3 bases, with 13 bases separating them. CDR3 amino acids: CAAVPGYYGYTF. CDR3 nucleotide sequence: TGTGCCGCCGTCCCGGGCTACTATGGCTACACCTTC. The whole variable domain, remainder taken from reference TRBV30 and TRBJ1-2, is SQTIHQWPATLVQPVGSPLSLECTVEGTSNPNLYWYRQAAGRGLQLLFYSVGIGQISSEVPQNLSASRPQDRQFILSSKKLLLSDSGFYLCAAVPGYYGYTFGSGTRLTVV.

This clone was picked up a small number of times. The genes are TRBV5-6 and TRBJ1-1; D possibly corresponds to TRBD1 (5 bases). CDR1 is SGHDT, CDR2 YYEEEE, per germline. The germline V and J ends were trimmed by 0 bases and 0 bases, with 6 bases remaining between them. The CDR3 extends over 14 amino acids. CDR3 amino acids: CASSLGQMNTEAFF. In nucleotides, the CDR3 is TGTGCCAGCAGCTTGGGACAGATGAACACTGAAGCTTTCTTT.

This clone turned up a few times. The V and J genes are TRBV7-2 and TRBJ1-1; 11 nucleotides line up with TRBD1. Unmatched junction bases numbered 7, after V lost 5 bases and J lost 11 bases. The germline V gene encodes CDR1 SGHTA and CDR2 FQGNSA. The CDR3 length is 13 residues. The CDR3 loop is CASSTGQGAPAFF. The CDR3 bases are TGTGCCAGCAGCACTGGACAGGGGGCGCCGGCTTTCTTT. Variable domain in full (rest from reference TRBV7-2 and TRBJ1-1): GAGVSQSPSNKVTEKGKDVELRCDPISGHTALYWYRQSLGQGLEFLIYFQGNSAPDKSGLPSDRFSAERTGGSVSTLTIQRTQQEDSAVYLCASSTGQGAPAFFGQGTRLTVV.

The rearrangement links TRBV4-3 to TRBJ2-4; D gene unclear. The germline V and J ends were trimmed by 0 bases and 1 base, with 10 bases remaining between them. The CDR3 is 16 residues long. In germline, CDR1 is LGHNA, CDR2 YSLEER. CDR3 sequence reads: CASSQEAAVAKNIQYF. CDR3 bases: TGCGCCAGCAGCCAAGAAGCCGCGGTGGCCAAAAACATTCAGTACTTC.

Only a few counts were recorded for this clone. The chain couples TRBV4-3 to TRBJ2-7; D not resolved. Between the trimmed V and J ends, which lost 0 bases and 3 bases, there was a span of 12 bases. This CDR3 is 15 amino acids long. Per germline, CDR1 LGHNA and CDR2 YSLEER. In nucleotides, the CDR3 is TGCGCCAGCAGCCAAGAAATCGGCCGGTACTACGAGCAGTACTTC. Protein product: CASSQEIGRYYEQYF.

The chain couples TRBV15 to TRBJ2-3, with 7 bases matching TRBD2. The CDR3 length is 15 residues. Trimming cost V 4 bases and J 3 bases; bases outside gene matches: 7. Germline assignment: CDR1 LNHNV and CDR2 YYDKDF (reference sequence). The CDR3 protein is CATSTLAERTDTQYF. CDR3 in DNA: TGTGCCACCAGCACCCTAGCGGAGAGAACAGATACGCAGTATTTT. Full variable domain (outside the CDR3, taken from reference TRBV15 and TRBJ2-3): DAMVIQNPRYQVTQFGKPVTLSCSQTLNHNVMYWYQQKSSQAPKLLFHYYDKDFNNEADTPDNFQSRRPNTSFCFLDIRSPGLGDTAMYLCATSTLAERTDTQYFGPGTRLTVL.

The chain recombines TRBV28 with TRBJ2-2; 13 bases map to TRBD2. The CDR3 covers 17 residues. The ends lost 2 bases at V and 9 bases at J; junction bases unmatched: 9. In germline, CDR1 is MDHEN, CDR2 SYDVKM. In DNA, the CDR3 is TGTGCCAGCAGTTTAGCGGTTCCGGGGACTAGCGGGAGGGAGCTGTTTTTT. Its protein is CASSLAVPGTSGRELFF.

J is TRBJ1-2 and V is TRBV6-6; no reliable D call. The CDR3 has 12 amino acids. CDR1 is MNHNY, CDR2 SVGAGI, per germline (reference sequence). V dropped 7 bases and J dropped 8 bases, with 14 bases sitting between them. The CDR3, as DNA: TGTGCCAGCACTTTGAGACCCCCGGGCTACACCTTC. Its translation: CASTLRPPGYTF.

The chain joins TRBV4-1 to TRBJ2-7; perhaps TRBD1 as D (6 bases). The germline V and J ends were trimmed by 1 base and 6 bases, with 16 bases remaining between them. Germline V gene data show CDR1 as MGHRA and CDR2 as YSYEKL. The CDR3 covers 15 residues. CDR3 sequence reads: CASSQGRAGVSEQYF. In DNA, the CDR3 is TGCGCCAGCAGCCAAGGAAGGGCAGGGGTCAGCGAGCAGTACTTC.

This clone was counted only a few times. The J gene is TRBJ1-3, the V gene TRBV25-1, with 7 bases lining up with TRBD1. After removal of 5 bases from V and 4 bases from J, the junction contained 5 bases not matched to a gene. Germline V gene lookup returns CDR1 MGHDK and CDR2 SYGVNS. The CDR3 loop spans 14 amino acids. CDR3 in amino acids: CASSNQDRGNTIYF. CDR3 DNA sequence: TGTGCCAGCAGTAATCAGGACAGGGGAAACACCATATATTTT.

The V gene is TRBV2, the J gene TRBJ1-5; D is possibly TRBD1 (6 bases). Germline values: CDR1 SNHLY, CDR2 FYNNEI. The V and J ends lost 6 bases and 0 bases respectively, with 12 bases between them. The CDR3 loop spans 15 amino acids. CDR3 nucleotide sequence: TGTGCCAGCAGGAAGGGGGGGACTAGCAATCAGCCCCAGCATTTT. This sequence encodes CASRKGGTSNQPQHF.

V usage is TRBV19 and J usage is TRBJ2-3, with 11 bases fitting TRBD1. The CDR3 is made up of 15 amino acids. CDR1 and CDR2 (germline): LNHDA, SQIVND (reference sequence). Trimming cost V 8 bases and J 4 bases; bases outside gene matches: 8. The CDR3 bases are TGTGCCAGTGGAGCCGGGACAGGGGGTGCAGATACGCAGTATTTT. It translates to CASGAGTGGADTQYF.

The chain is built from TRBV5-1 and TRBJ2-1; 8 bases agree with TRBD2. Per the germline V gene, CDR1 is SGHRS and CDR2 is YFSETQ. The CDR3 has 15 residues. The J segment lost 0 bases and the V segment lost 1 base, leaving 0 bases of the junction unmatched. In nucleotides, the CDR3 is TGCGCCAGCAGCTTGAGCGGGAGCTCCTACAATGAGCAGTTCTTC. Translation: CASSLSGSSYNEQFF.

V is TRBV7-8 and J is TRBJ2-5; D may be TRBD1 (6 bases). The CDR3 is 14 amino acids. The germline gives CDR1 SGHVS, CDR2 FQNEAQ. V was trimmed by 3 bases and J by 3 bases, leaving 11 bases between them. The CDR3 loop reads CASSFLTGKETQYF. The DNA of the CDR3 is TGTGCCAGCAGCTTCTTGACAGGAAAAGAGACCCAGTACTTC.

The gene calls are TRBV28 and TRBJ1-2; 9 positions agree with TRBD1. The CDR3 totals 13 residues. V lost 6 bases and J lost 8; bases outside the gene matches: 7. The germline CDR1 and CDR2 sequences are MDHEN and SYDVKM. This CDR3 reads CASSLGQGIGYTF. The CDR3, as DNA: TGTGCCAGCAGCCTCGGACAGGGGATAGGCTACACCTTC.

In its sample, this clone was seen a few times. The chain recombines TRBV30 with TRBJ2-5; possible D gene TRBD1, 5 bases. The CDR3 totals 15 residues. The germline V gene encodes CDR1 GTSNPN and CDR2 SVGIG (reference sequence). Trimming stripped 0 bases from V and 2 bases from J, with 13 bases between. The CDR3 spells CAWSVQTGGQETQYF. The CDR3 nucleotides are TGTGCCTGGAGTGTACAAACAGGTGGACAAGAGACCCAGTACTTC.